The next 13 T cell receptor beta chains were all read from a single sample in a study of T-cell reconstitution after alpha-beta-depleted transplantation in children. For TCRbeta, the library was prepared with unique molecular identifiers. TCRdb re-derived calls from the PCR reads in MiXCR, one entry per CDR3 protein. The sample includes 500,000 or so distinct CDR3 sequences, approximately 29% of them seen just once. The starting material was PBMCs from the stem cell graft donor, obtained from the stem cell graft. All receptors come from a human donor who donated a stem cell graft to a child with aplastic anemia.

V gene TRBV11-2 combines with J gene TRBJ1-1; possible D gene TRBD1, 5 bases. CDR1 is SGHAT and CDR2 is FQNNGV in the germline V gene. The CDR3 is 14 residues long. Trimming cost V 5 bases and J 3 bases, with 13 bases left between them. In DNA form, the CDR3 reads TGTGCCAGCAGCGGGGGGGTACTGGACACTGAAGCTTTCTTT. Translation: CASSGGVLDTEAFF.

This clonotype showed up just a few times. The V and J genes are TRBV2 and TRBJ2-7; D remains unclear. Trimming removed 5 bases from V and 0 bases from J, with 11 bases in between. Looked up from germline, CDR1 is SNHLY and CDR2 is FYNNEI. CDR3 length: 14 residues. CDR3 DNA: TGTGCCAGCAGTCGACCCCTCATCTCCTACGAGCAGTACTTC. Its protein is CASSRPLISYEQYF.

The chain is built from TRBV28 and TRBJ2-6; D gene unclear. V was cut by 3 bases and J by 0 bases, with 6 bases left in between. The CDR3 is 15 residues long. The germline V gene encodes CDR1 MDHEN and CDR2 SYDVKM. Written as DNA, the CDR3 is TGTGCCAGCAGTTTTGTCTACTCTGGGGCCAACGTCCTGACTTTC. Encoded protein: CASSFVYSGANVLTF.

There are a few counts of this clonotype. The chain is built from TRBV20-1 and TRBJ1-1, with 8 bases identical to TRBD1. V trimming: 5 bases; J trimming: 4 bases; junction bases outside the gene matches: 6. CDR1 DFQATT and CDR2 SNEGSKA come from the germline V gene (reference sequence). This CDR3 has 13 residues. As DNA, the CDR3 is TGCAGTGCTCCTAAGACAGGGGTCACTGAAGCTTTCTTT. Its protein product is CSAPKTGVTEAFF.

A single count supports this clonotype. The V call is TRBV7-8, the J call TRBJ2-3; possibly TRBD1 for D (5 bases). The CDR3 totals 17 residues. Trimming took off 2 bases at V and 2 bases at J, with 17 bases between the two ends. Germline CDR1 is SGHVS and CDR2 is FQNEAQ. The CDR3 spells CASSLSGQGHHTDTQYF. The CDR3 DNA reads as TGTGCCAGCAGCTTATCGGGTCAGGGCCATCACACAGATACGCAGTATTTT.

The V call is TRBV20-1, the J call TRBJ2-3, with D possibly called TRBD1 or TRBD2 (7 bases each). V shed 6 bases and J shed 4 bases, with 14 bases lying between them. The CDR3 loop spans 13 amino acids. Germline CDR1 reads DFQATT; CDR2 reads SNEGSKA (reference sequence). The CDR3 nucleotides are TGCAGTGCCAGGGGGGGCTGGGCAGATACGCAGTATTTT. It is translated as CSARGGWADTQYF.

The chain uses TRBV12-3 or TRBV12-4 and TRBJ1-1, with 7 bases that match TRBD1. The CDR3 is 16 amino acids. Losses at the gene ends were 4 bases for V and 1 base for J; bases not matched to a gene: 9. The CDR3 is CASSWGMTGSNTEAFF. DNA of the CDR3: TGTGCCAGCAGTTGGGGGATGACAGGGTCGAACACTGAAGCTTTCTTT.

The chain uses TRBV27 and TRBJ2-1; D remains unclear. V lost 5 bases and J lost 6, with 8 bases in between. There are 12 residues in the CDR3. CDR1 is MNHEY, CDR2 SMNVEV, per germline (reference sequence). CDR3 DNA: TGTGCCAGCAGTACCGATAGCAATGAGCAGTTCTTC. The encoded protein is CASSTDSNEQFF.

The chain's CDR3 is CASSFRTSRVNEQFF. CDR3 sequence (DNA): TGTGCCAGCAGCTTTCGGACTAGTCGGGTCAATGAGCAGTTCTTC. The chain is built from TRBV7-3 and TRBJ2-1; 7 bases line up with TRBD2. The V and J ends lost 3 bases and 6 bases, in that order; junction bases with no gene match: 8. Germline lookup yields CDR1 SGHTA and CDR2 FQGTGA. The CDR3 contains 15 residues.

This clonotype was picked up a small number of times. The chain has TRBV5-1 and TRBJ1-2; no clear D gene. Looked up from germline, CDR1 is SGHRS and CDR2 is YFSETQ. Between the trimmed V and J ends, which lost 8 bases and 4 bases, there was a span of 18 bases. The CDR3 runs to 14 residues. As DNA, the CDR3 is TGCGCCAGTAGCCTGGACTCGGCCAGCTATGGCTACACCTTC. It is translated as CASSLDSASYGYTF.

The table lists this clonotype with a few counts. The chain uses TRBV12-3 or TRBV12-4 and TRBJ1-1; D gene unclear. Deletions cut 4 bases from V and 2 bases from J, with 23 bases between. The CDR3 sequence is 18 residues long. CDR3 region: CASSSTRASAEVNTEAFF. The DNA for the CDR3 is TGTGCCAGCAGTTCCACCCGGGCCTCAGCTGAAGTAAACACTGAAGCTTTCTTT.

This clonotype has only a few counts. V and J are TRBV6-5 and TRBJ2-1, with a tentative D call TRBD2 (5 bases). This CDR3 has 12 amino acids. Trimming pared 6 bases from V and 9 bases from J, leaving 12 bases between. The germline V gene encodes CDR1 MNHEY and CDR2 SVGAGI. CDR3 amino acids: CASRLGRGEQFF. Here the CDR3 DNA reads TGTGCCAGCAGACTAGGGCGCGGTGAGCAGTTCTTC.

The table lists this clonotype with many counts. This rearrangement joins TRBV29-1 to TRBJ2-5; D may correspond to TRBD1 or TRBD2 (6 bases each). V was clipped by 7 bases and J by 1 base, with 19 bases between them. Germline CDR1 reads SQVTM; CDR2 reads ANQGSEA. CDR3 length: 15 residues. The chain's CDR3 is CSGQLGGPTQETQYF. The CDR3 DNA is TGCAGCGGACAACTGGGGGGCCCAACCCAAGAGACCCAGTACTTC.